The 20 T cell receptor beta chains below were found in one sample sequenced in a study of cytomegalovirus exposure and HLA in healthy donors. This PCR relied on a set of 60 Vbeta primers and 13 Jbeta primers. Method: immunoSEQ multiplex PCR; TCRdb's copy keeps in-frame clones and lacks some. Found here are more than 150,000 clones, about 81% of them singletons; the top ten hold around 2.2%. Specimen: PBMCs. The receptors were gathered from a woman aged 18-29 years in good health and CMV-seropositive.

Only one count was recorded for this clone. The V and J genes are TRBV2 and TRBJ1-1, with 7 bases fitting TRBD1. Germline lookup yields CDR1 SNHLY and CDR2 FYNNEI. This CDR3 has 15 residues. The J segment lost 7 bases and the V segment lost 1 base, leaving 9 bases of the junction unmatched. CDR3 protein: CASSEVPGGPYEAFF. The DNA for the CDR3 is TGTGCCAGCAGTGAAGTCCCAGGGGGTCCATATGAAGCTTTCTTT. The whole variable domain, filled in from reference TRBV2 and TRBJ1-1, reads EPEVTQTPSHQVTQMGQEVILRCVPISNHLYFYWYRQILGQKVEFLVSFYNNEISEKSEIFDDQFSVERPDGSNFTLKIRSTKLEDSAMYFCASSEVPGGPYEAFFGQGTRLTVV.

V and J are TRBV6-6 and TRBJ1-4; D is possibly TRBD1 (6 bases). The CDR3 runs 15 residues. The germline CDR1 and CDR2 sequences are MNHNY and SVGAGI (reference sequence). The ends were cut back, 8 bases at V and 7 bases at J, with 20 bases in the middle. The CDR3 loop is CASRPGWGHGEKLFF. For the CDR3, the DNA is TGTGCCAGCCGACCGGGGTGGGGGCACGGTGAAAAACTGTTTTTT.

This chain connects TRBV7-6 to TRBJ2-5; weak D call: TRBD1 (6 bases). The V gene lost 6 bases and the J gene lost 13 bases, with 15 bases spanning the gap. In germline, CDR1 is SGHVS, CDR2 FNYEAQ. This CDR3 region has 11 residues. Written as DNA, the CDR3 is TGTGCCAGCAGTTGGGGGCCCCGTCCGTACTTC. It translates to CASSWGPRPYF.

As to this clone: One junction end disagrees with the germline gene, perhaps due to a read error. This rearrangement joins TRBV13 to TRBJ2-1; D unclear. The CDR3 sequence is 11 residues long. Per the germline V gene, CDR1 is PRHDT and CDR2 is FYEKMQ (reference sequence). The CDR3 loop is CASSPDKEQFF. The CDR3 DNA follows: TGTGCCAGCAGCCCTGACAAGGAGCAGTTCTTC.

The chain combines TRBV5-5 with TRBJ2-6; D perhaps matches TRBD1 (7 bases). CDR1 is SGHKS, CDR2 YYEKEE, per germline (reference sequence). The CDR3 spans 18 residues. The V gene lost 3 bases and the J gene lost 0 bases, with 16 bases spanning the gap. The CDR3 DNA reads as TGTGCCAGCAGCTCAGGAGGGGGCTTACCCTCTGGGGCCAACGTCCTGACTTTC. This codes for CASSSGGGLPSGANVLTF.

Here the CDR3 DNA reads TGTGCCAGCAGCCAGGGACTAGCTGGTTGGGAGACCCAGTACTTC. Its protein product is CASSQGLAGWETQYF. This chain connects TRBV14 to TRBJ2-5, with TRBD2 matching over 9 bases. The CDR3 runs to 15 residues. The J segment lost 5 bases and the V segment lost 3 bases, leaving 7 bases of the junction unmatched. CDR1 and CDR2 (germline): SGHDN, FVKESK.

This clone occurred a few times. This chain connects TRBV9 to TRBJ1-2; D might be TRBD1 (6 bases). Germline V gives CDR1 SGDLS, CDR2 YYNGEE. This CDR3 has 12 amino acids. V lost 6 bases to trimming and J lost 8 bases, with 14 bases between them. Written as DNA, the CDR3 is TGTGCCAGCACTGATACAGGGTCGGGCTACACCTTC. This encodes CASTDTGSGYTF.

V gene TRBV7-9 combines with J gene TRBJ1-3; 8 bases map to TRBD1. The CDR3 is 16 residues long. CDR1 and CDR2 from the germline V gene are SEHNR and FQNEAQ (reference sequence). With V trimmed by 4 bases and J by 0 bases, 5 bases remained unmatched. CDR3 nucleotide sequence: TGTGCCAGCAGCTCTACCACAGGGGGCTCTGGAAACACCATATATTTT. Its translation: CASSSTTGGSGNTIYF.

The chain couples TRBV7-9 to TRBJ1-2; tentatively, D is TRBD1 (6 bases). V lost 4 bases and J 2 bases, leaving 14 bases between the germline ends. This CDR3 contains 15 residues. Looked up from germline, CDR1 is SEHNR and CDR2 is FQNEAQ (reference sequence). The CDR3 here is CASSSQLTGNYGYTF. In DNA form, the CDR3 reads TGTGCCAGCAGCTCCCAACTTACAGGGAACTATGGCTACACCTTC. Using reference TRBV7-9 and TRBJ1-2 for the parts outside the CDR3, the full variable domain is DTGVSQNPRHKITKRGQNVTFRCDPISEHNRLYWYRQTLGQGPEFLTYFQNEAQLEKSRLLSDRFSAERPKGSFSTLEIQRTEQGDSAMYLCASSSQLTGNYGYTFGSGTRLTVV.

The chain recombines TRBV4-2 with TRBJ2-1, with 11 bases identical to TRBD2. CDR1 LGHNA and CDR2 YNFKEQ come from the germline V gene. The CDR3 has 15 amino acids. V shed 5 bases, J shed 4 bases, and the junction held 4 bases outside the gene matches. CDR3 amino acids: CASSSGLAEYNEQFF. The CDR3 DNA sequence: TGTGCCAGCAGCTCGGGACTAGCGGAGTACAATGAGCAGTTCTTC.

This chain links TRBV19 with TRBJ2-1; TRBD1 aligns across 9 bases. This CDR3 is 16 amino acids long. The germline V gene encodes CDR1 LNHDA and CDR2 SQIVND (reference sequence). The V segment lost 5 bases and the J segment 3 bases; nucleotides outside the gene matches: 8. The CDR3 loop reads CASSQVTGGNYNEQFF. The CDR3 DNA sequence: TGTGCCAGTAGTCAAGTGACAGGGGGTAACTACAATGAGCAGTTCTTC.

The chain has TRBV2 and TRBJ2-7, with D perhaps matching TRBD1 (5 bases). Germline lookup yields CDR1 SNHLY and CDR2 FYNNEI. This CDR3 has 13 residues. V shed 8 bases and J shed 5 bases, with 16 bases lying between them. Here the CDR3 reads CASEKGRLNEQYF. The CDR3 DNA follows: TGTGCCAGCGAGAAGGGGCGCCTAAACGAGCAGTACTTC.

The chain employs TRBV30 and TRBJ2-5; maybe TRBD1 (6 bases). V gave up 0 bases and J gave up 1 base, with 12 bases separating them. The CDR3 loop spans 15 amino acids. Germline CDR1 is GTSNPN and CDR2 is SVGIG (reference sequence). The DNA for the CDR3 is TGTGCCTGGAGTGTAGTCGGGGACATCCAAGAGACCCAGTACTTC. Protein: CAWSVVGDIQETQYF.

The CDR3 is CAWSVDSSYNSPLHF. The DNA for the CDR3 is TGTGCCTGGAGTGTTGACAGCTCCTATAATTCACCCCTCCACTTT. The chain employs TRBV30 and TRBJ1-6; the D gene is possibly TRBD1 (5 bases). Trimming removed 0 bases at V and 0 bases at J, with 6 bases between. This CDR3 has 15 residues. The germline V gene encodes CDR1 GTSNPN and CDR2 SVGIG (reference sequence).

V is TRBV4-1 and J is TRBJ1-1; D remains unclear. This CDR3 spans 12 amino acids. V was pared by 8 bases and J by 0 bases, with 7 bases between. Per the germline V gene, CDR1 is MGHRA and CDR2 is YSYEKL. CDR3 loop: CASSDMNTEAFF. The CDR3, as DNA: TGCGCCAGCTCAGATATGAACACTGAAGCTTTCTTT.

The DNA for the CDR3 is TGTGCCAGCAGTGAAAGCGGACCCTACGAGCAGTACTTC. Protein product: CASSESGPYEQYF. This rearrangement joins TRBV6-1 to TRBJ2-7, with D maybe TRBD2 (5 bases). Per germline, CDR1 MNHNS and CDR2 SASEGT. This CDR3 is built from 13 residues. Trimming took 2 bases from V and 2 from J, leaving 7 bases between them.

The rearrangement uses TRBV6-5 and TRBJ2-1; 9 nucleotides align to TRBD1. V shed 5 bases and J 8 bases; nucleotides not matched to a gene: 7. The CDR3 has 14 residues. Germline CDR1 reads MNHEY; CDR2 reads SVGAGI. The chain's CDR3 is CASSKGQGYDEQFF. The CDR3, as DNA: TGTGCCAGCAGTAAGGGACAGGGATACGATGAGCAGTTCTTC.

This clone showed up just a few times. V is TRBV4-1 and J is TRBJ2-7; 7 nucleotides line up with TRBD2. Germline V lookup: CDR1 MGHRA, CDR2 YSYEKL. This CDR3 is built from 16 residues. The V segment lost 3 bases and the J segment 2 bases; nucleotides outside the gene matches: 10. CDR3 DNA: TGCGCCAGCAGCCACGAACTAGCGAGAACAACCTACGAGCAGTACTTC. Protein sequence: CASSHELARTTYEQYF.

This sequence joins TRBV6-4 and TRBJ1-6; D is ambiguous. The length of the CDR3 is 13 residues. Deletions cut 0 bases from V and 11 bases from J, with 8 bases between. Germline values: CDR1 MRHNA, CDR2 SNTAGT. The CDR3 reads CASSDSRGTPLHF. In DNA form, the CDR3 reads TGTGCCAGCAGTGACTCGCGGGGTACACCCCTCCACTTT.

The genes are TRBV11-2 and TRBJ2-5; 7 positions agree with TRBD2. CDR3 length equals 14 residues. CDR1 is SGHAT, CDR2 FQNNGV, per germline. V trimming: 5 bases; J trimming: 1 base; junction bases outside the gene matches: 4. CDR3 nucleotide sequence: TGTGCCAGCAGCGTCGCGGGGGTCCAAGAGACCCAGTACTTC. Its protein is CASSVAGVQETQYF.